Following are 11 T cell receptor beta chains from one sample sequenced in a study of blood T cell repertoires in COVID-19. TCRdb's table, derived via immunoSEQ multiplex PCR, lists solely in-frame clones and lacks some. The sample carries 98,000 or so clones, roughly 86% recorded once. What was sequenced was peripheral blood. The receptors shown here come from a woman aged 60-75 years in a cohort sampled during active or convalescent COVID-19.

The gene calls are TRBV2 and TRBJ1-5, with 7 bases identical to TRBD1. Germline V gives CDR1 SNHLY, CDR2 FYNNEI. J gave up 7 bases and V 5 bases, and 14 bases lay outside the gene matches. The CDR3 extends over 16 amino acids. As DNA, the CDR3 is TGTGCCAGCAGTCACAATACAGGGGTGGTTGGACAGCCCCAGCATTTT. Translating gives CASSHNTGVVGQPQHF. Combining the CDR3 with reference TRBV2 and TRBJ1-5 gives the whole variable domain EPEVTQTPSHQVTQMGQEVILRCVPISNHLYFYWYRQILGQKVEFLVSFYNNEISEKSEIFDDQFSVERPDGSNFTLKIRSTKLEDSAMYFCASSHNTGVVGQPQHFGDGTRLSIL.

This clone has a single count. The CDR3 DNA sequence: TGCGCCAGCAGCCAAGTGGGGCGGGGTTTCCAGCCCCAGCATTTT. It codes for CASSQVGRGFQPQHF. The V call is TRBV4-1, the J call TRBJ1-5; tentatively, D is TRBD1 (5 bases). Germline V gene data show CDR1 as MGHRA and CDR2 as YSYEKL. The V end lost 1 base, the J end lost 7 bases, and 14 bases lay between the germline ends. The CDR3 loop spans 15 amino acids.

In this sample, this clone turned up once. The chain is built from TRBV19 and TRBJ1-1, with 8 bases matching TRBD1. Per germline, CDR1 LNHDA and CDR2 SQIVND (reference sequence). The CDR3 is 14 residues long. With V trimmed by 7 bases and J by 0 bases, 4 bases remained unmatched. The CDR3 region is CASTQDRVNTEAFF. CDR3 DNA sequence: TGTGCCAGTACCCAGGACAGGGTGAACACTGAAGCTTTCTTT.

As concerns this clone: This sample includes further DNA sequences coding for the same CDR3. This chain joins TRBV5-1 and TRBJ2-5; tentative D call: TRBD1 (6 bases). In germline, CDR1 is SGHRS, CDR2 YFSETQ. This CDR3 is built from 12 residues. V dropped 5 bases and J dropped 2 bases, with 7 bases sitting between them. CDR3 DNA sequence: TGCGCCAGCAGGACAGGACAAGAGACCCAGTACTTC. Translating gives CASRTGQETQYF.

The V and J genes are TRBV27 and TRBJ2-3; TRBD2 matches at 7 bases. CDR3 length: 16 residues. Germline CDR1 reads MNHEY; CDR2 reads SMNVEV (reference sequence). J lost 1 base, V lost 3 bases, and 7 bases had no gene match. The CDR3: CASSLYPAGGTDTQYF. The CDR3, as DNA: TGTGCCAGCAGTTTGTATCCGGCGGGGGGCACAGATACGCAGTATTTT.

The chain couples TRBV7-9 to TRBJ2-1, with 9 nucleotides matching TRBD2. V was clipped by 5 bases and J by 12 bases; unmatched bases: 11. Per germline, CDR1 SEHNR and CDR2 FQNEAQ (reference sequence). The length of the CDR3 is 14 residues. CDR3 protein: CASSMSGRSHPQFF. CDR3 in DNA: TGTGCCAGCAGCATGAGCGGGAGGTCGCACCCGCAGTTCTTC. Together with reference TRBV7-9 and TRBJ2-1, the CDR3 gives the full variable domain: DTGVSQNPRHKITKRGQNVTFRCDPISEHNRLYWYRQTLGQGPEFLTYFQNEAQLEKSRLLSDRFSAERPKGSFSTLEIQRTEQGDSAMYLCASSMSGRSHPQFFGPGTRLTVL.

This clone was seen a handful of times. The rearrangement joins TRBV2 to TRBJ1-1; possibly TRBD1 for D (6 bases). The CDR3 loop spans 15 amino acids. V was pared by 7 bases and J by 3 bases, with 18 bases between. CDR1 and CDR2 (germline): SNHLY, FYNNEI. The chain's CDR3 is CASTPKGVGDTEAFF. The CDR3 nucleotides are TGTGCCAGCACCCCAAAGGGGGTCGGGGACACTGAAGCTTTCTTT.

This clone was recorded only once. The rearrangement joins TRBV6-1 to TRBJ2-4; D possibly corresponds to TRBD1 (6 bases). Germline V gene lookup returns CDR1 MNHNS and CDR2 SASEGT. V lost 1 base to trimming and J lost 7 bases, with 14 bases between them. This CDR3 is 15 amino acids long. CDR3 in DNA: TGTGCCAGCAGTGAAGGCCCGACAGGAAGGAACATTCAGTACTTC. This encodes CASSEGPTGRNIQYF.

This clone was recorded once. The chain recombines TRBV19 with TRBJ1-2; 8 bases match TRBD1. The CDR3 is made up of 14 amino acids. Looked up from germline, CDR1 is LNHDA and CDR2 is SQIVND (reference sequence). J gave up 2 bases and V 3 bases, and 2 bases lay outside the gene matches. The chain's CDR3 is CASSIDRGNYGYTF. In DNA form, the CDR3 reads TGTGCCAGTAGTATCGACAGGGGAAACTATGGCTACACCTTC.

This clone has just a few counts. This rearrangement joins TRBV11-3 to TRBJ2-1, with 8 bases lining up with TRBD1. Per the germline V gene, CDR1 is SGHNT and CDR2 is YENEEA. The CDR3 has 14 residues. With 6 bases clipped from V and 2 bases from J, the junction kept 3 bases outside the gene matches. The CDR3 loop is CASSYRGAYNEQFF. Here the CDR3 DNA reads TGTGCCAGCAGTTACAGGGGGGCCTACAATGAGCAGTTCTTC.

The chain joins TRBV20-1 to TRBJ2-1, with D unresolved. Germline loops: CDR1 DFQATT, CDR2 SNEGSKA (reference sequence). The length of the CDR3 is 14 residues. Trimming stripped 3 bases from V and 0 bases from J, with 9 bases between. The CDR3 spells CSASLTNSYNEQFF. CDR3 DNA: TGCAGTGCTAGTTTAACTAACTCCTACAATGAGCAGTTCTTC.